This TCR beta chain came from a study of shared clonotypes between healthy human individuals. Some 32,000 T cell genomes, or around 200 ng DNA, went into the sorted-subset replicate PCRs. Assay: immunoSEQ multiplex PCR; the TCRdb copy retains only in-frame clones and omits some. The sample lists 2 million to 2.5 million clones; just over 90% were seen once. Unmatched junction bases numbered 5, after V lost 7 bases and J lost 4 bases. This CDR3 has 13 residues. Germline CDR1 and CDR2: SGHDN and FVKESK. Details on this clone: Antigen specificity is unknown.

Study results and caveats: How much donors shared clonotypes was expected to be affected by sequencing depth.

The chain is built from TRBV14 and TRBJ2-3, with 7 bases fitting TRBD2. Input material: naive CD4+ T cells from PBMCs. Subset denoted: CD45RA+ positively selected. The receptor was derived from a man between 18 and 29 years old in good health. Some clones in this sample may be carry-over from other donors' samples. In nucleotides, the CDR3 is TGTGCCAGCACGATAGGGAGGGCAGATACGCAGTATTTT. Translating gives CASTIGRADTQYF.